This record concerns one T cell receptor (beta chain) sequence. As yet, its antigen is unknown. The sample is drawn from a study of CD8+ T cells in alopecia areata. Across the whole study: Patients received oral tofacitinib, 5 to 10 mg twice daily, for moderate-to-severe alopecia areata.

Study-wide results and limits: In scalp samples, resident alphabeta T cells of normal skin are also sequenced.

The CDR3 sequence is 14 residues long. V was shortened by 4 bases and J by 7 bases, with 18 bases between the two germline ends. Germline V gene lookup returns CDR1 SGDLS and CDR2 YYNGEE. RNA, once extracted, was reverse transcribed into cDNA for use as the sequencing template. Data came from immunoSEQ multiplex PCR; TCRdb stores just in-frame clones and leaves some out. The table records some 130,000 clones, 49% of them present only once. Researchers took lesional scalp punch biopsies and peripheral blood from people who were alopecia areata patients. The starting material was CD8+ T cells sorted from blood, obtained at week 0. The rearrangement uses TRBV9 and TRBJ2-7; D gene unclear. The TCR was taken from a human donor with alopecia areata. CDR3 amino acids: CASSTSFNVEEQYF. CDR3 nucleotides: TGTGCCAGCAGCACCTCCTTTAATGTGGAGGAGCAGTACTTC.